This is a list of T cell receptor beta chains from one sample in a study of T cell repertoires in cytomegalovirus infection. Their antigens are not known. TCRdb reprocessed the reads via MiXCR and lists one record per CDR3 protein. The profile shows about 350,000 distinct CDR3 sequences, just under 35% of them singletons. The material was cultured PBMCs, obtained from culture after CMV antigen stimulation. The receptor source for this set is a human donor in good health (CMV status not recorded). Some clones in this sample may be carry-over from other donors' samples. Both conserved end residues are part of each CDR3.

CDR3aa: CASSLGQGVMTQYF
v_gene: TRBV19
j_gene: TRBJ2-5

CDR3aa: CASTPRQDGYTF
v_gene: TRBV11-2
j_gene: TRBJ1-2

CDR3aa: CASSPRGTTDTQYF
v_gene: TRBV11-3
j_gene: TRBJ2-3

CDR3aa: CASSFRGWETQYF
v_gene: TRBV28
j_gene: TRBJ2-5

CDR3aa: CASSPYNSGQETQYF
v_gene: TRBV7-2
j_gene: TRBJ2-5

CDR3aa: CASSQGPAYEQYF
v_gene: TRBV4-3
j_gene: TRBJ2-7

CDR3aa: CASSLPSGRAKQYF
v_gene: TRBV7-3
j_gene: TRBJ2-7

CDR3aa: CASSLGHFEETQYF
v_gene: TRBV7-2
j_gene: TRBJ2-5

CDR3aa: CASSIEVASNEQFF
v_gene: TRBV19
j_gene: TRBJ2-1

CDR3aa: CAIRGLAGAGELFF
v_gene: TRBV12-3/TRBV12-4
j_gene: TRBJ2-2

CDR3aa: CASSILAGVSSYNEQFF
v_gene: TRBV19
j_gene: TRBJ2-1

CDR3aa: CSARPWGTGNYEQYF
v_gene: TRBV20-1
j_gene: TRBJ2-7

CDR3aa: CATSDPLAGGYNEQFF
v_gene: TRBV24-1
j_gene: TRBJ2-1

CDR3aa: CAISEATNEKLFF
v_gene: TRBV10-3
j_gene: TRBJ1-4

CDR3aa: CASSYRGAGSPLHF
v_gene: TRBV28
j_gene: TRBJ1-6

CDR3aa: CATLPGPYYEQYF
v_gene: TRBV10-3
j_gene: TRBJ2-7

CDR3aa: CASSVDSFNEKLFF
v_gene: TRBV7-2
j_gene: TRBJ1-4

CDR3aa: CSVGDTINTEAFF
v_gene: TRBV29-1
j_gene: TRBJ1-1

CDR3aa: CASGLGQSWMDTQYF
v_gene: TRBV6-1
j_gene: TRBJ2-3

CDR3aa: CASSPPGRGSEAFF
v_gene: TRBV12-3/TRBV12-4
j_gene: TRBJ1-1

CDR3aa: CSAQDREVLAFQETQYF
v_gene: TRBV20-1
j_gene: TRBJ2-5

CDR3aa: CASSGGQGQETQYF
v_gene: TRBV2
j_gene: TRBJ2-5

CDR3aa: CASSPAGSGNEQFF
v_gene: TRBV5-4
j_gene: TRBJ2-1

CDR3aa: CASSPTGPTEAFF
v_gene: TRBV18
j_gene: TRBJ1-1

CDR3aa: CASSSASGGYTDTQYF
v_gene: TRBV27
j_gene: TRBJ2-3

CDR3aa: CASSLNLASEQFF
v_gene: TRBV7-2
j_gene: TRBJ2-1

CDR3aa: CASSLGIGSEAFF
v_gene: TRBV7-9
j_gene: TRBJ1-1

CDR3aa: CASSRTTGDNEKLFF
v_gene: TRBV7-9
j_gene: TRBJ1-4

CDR3aa: CASRPNWKETQYF
v_gene: TRBV2
j_gene: TRBJ2-5